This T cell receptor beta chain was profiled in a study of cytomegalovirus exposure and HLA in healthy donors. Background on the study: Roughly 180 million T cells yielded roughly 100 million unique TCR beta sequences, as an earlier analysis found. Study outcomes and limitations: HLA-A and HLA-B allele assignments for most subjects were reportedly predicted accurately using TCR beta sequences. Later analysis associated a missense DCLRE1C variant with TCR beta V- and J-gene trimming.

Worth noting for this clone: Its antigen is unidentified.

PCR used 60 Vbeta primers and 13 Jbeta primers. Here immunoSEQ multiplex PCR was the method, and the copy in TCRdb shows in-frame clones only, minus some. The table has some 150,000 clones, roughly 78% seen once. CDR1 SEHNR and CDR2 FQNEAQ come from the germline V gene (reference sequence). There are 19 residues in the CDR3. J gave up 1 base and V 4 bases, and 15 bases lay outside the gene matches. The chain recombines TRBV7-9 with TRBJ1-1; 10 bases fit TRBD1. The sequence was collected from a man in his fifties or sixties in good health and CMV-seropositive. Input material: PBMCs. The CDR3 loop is CASSSPGTGEGYGNTEAFF. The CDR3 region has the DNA TGTGCCAGCAGCTCTCCGGGGACAGGGGAAGGATATGGGAACACTGAAGCTTTCTTT.